One and the same sample provided the 10 T cell receptor beta chains below, sequenced in a study of shared clonotypes between healthy human individuals (dated by TCRdb to about 2020). The receptor library was made with the immunoSEQ multiplex PCR assay. Drawn from immuneACCESS, this table holds only the in-frame rearrangements with V and J called that TCRdb kept. Clones are partly lost; checked studies trace under half to an unresolved V gene and leave the rest unexplained. Counted in this sample were hundreds of thousands of clones; less than 85% of them appeared once. The ten largest make up 1.5% to 2% of the sample. Input material: memory CD4+ T cells sorted from blood. The cell subset or site label of this sample denotes: CD45RA-negative fraction. The receptors come from a woman aged 30 to 39 in good health.

The chain couples TRBV25-1 to TRBJ1-1, with TRBD1 matching over 7 bases. CDR1 and CDR2 (germline): MGHDK, SYGVNS. The CDR3 contains 14 residues. The ends lost 3 bases at V and 1 base at J; junction bases unmatched: 2. The CDR3 sequence is CASSDPGGNTEAFF. CDR3 nucleotides: TGTGCCAGCAGTGACCCAGGGGGGAACACTGAAGCTTTCTTT.

The chain recombines TRBV6-1 with TRBJ2-7, with 7 bases aligning to TRBD2. After removal of 2 bases from V and 0 bases from J, the junction contained 4 bases not matched to a gene. The CDR3 spans 15 residues. CDR1 is MNHNS and CDR2 is SASEGT in the germline V gene. The CDR3 loop reads CASSERASGSYEQYF. The DNA for the CDR3 is TGTGCCAGCAGTGAAAGGGCTAGCGGCTCCTACGAGCAGTACTTC.

The V gene is TRBV5-4, the J gene TRBJ2-2; 11 bases agree with TRBD2. The ends lost 3 bases at V and 4 bases at J; junction bases unmatched: 5. Germline V gene data show CDR1 as SGHNT and CDR2 as YYREEE (reference sequence). The CDR3 is 16 residues long. The CDR3 here is CASSSGLAGLTGELFF. CDR3 sequence (DNA): TGTGCCAGCAGCTCCGGACTAGCGGGCCTCACCGGGGAGCTGTTTTTT.

This clone was seen only a few times. The chain recombines TRBV6-5 with TRBJ2-5; 10 bases are a match to TRBD1. Germline CDR1 and CDR2: MNHEY and SVGAGI. The CDR3 extends over 14 amino acids. The J segment lost 2 bases and the V segment lost 7 bases, leaving 4 bases of the junction unmatched. CDR3 in amino acids: CASIRDRGQETQYF. DNA for the CDR3: TGTGCCAGCATCCGGGACAGGGGACAAGAGACCCAGTACTTC.

The V and J genes are TRBV5-1 and TRBJ1-2, with no clear D. The V end lost 1 base, the J end lost 3 bases, and 4 bases lay between the germline ends. The CDR3 loop spans 12 amino acids. Germline V gene data show CDR1 as SGHRS and CDR2 as YFSETQ. The CDR3 DNA sequence: TGCGCCAGCAGCTTGTCCTACTATGGCTACACCTTC. It translates to CASSLSYYGYTF.

This chain joins TRBV7-2 and TRBJ2-3; 9 bases are a match to TRBD2. Losses at the gene ends were 1 base for V and 7 bases for J; bases not matched to a gene: 9. Germline-derived CDR1 and CDR2 are SGHTA and FQGNSA. The CDR3 runs to 16 residues. The CDR3 DNA follows: TGTGCCAGCAGCTTAGTAGGTAGCGGGAGTCAAAATACGCAGTATTTT. Translation: CASSLVGSGSQNTQYF. Full variable domain (remainder filled in from reference TRBV7-2 and TRBJ2-3): GAGVSQSPSNKVTEKGKDVELRCDPISGHTALYWYRQSLGQGLEFLIYFQGNSAPDKSGLPSDRFSAERTGGSVSTLTIQRTQQEDSAVYLCASSLVGSGSQNTQYFGPGTRLTVL.

This clone was detected only a few times. This chain connects TRBV27 to TRBJ2-5; perhaps TRBD2 as D (5 bases). The CDR3 loop spans 12 amino acids. The germline V gene has CDR1 MNHEY and CDR2 SMNVEV (reference sequence). Trimming took off 6 bases at V and 5 bases at J, with 10 bases between the two ends. The CDR3, as DNA: TGTGCCAGCAGGTCGCCTAGCGAGACCCAGTACTTC. The encoded protein is CASRSPSETQYF.

This clone was observed a handful of times. The V call is TRBV19, the J call TRBJ2-5; TRBD1 aligns across 8 bases. This CDR3 is 14 amino acids long. Germline CDR1 and CDR2: LNHDA and SQIVND (reference sequence). J was trimmed by 4 bases and V by 8 bases; bases with no gene match: 9. Here the CDR3 DNA reads TGTGCCAGTTCGGTCAGGGGGCGCCGAGAGACCCAGTACTTC. Amino acids: CASSVRGRRETQYF. Filled out from reference TRBV19 and TRBJ2-5, the complete variable domain reads DGGITQSPKYLFRKEGQNVTLSCEQNLNHDAMYWYRQDPGQGLRLIYYSQIVNDFQKGDIAEGYSVSREKKESFPLTVTSAQKNPTAFYLCASSVRGRRETQYFGPGTRLLVL.

The J gene is TRBJ2-2, the V gene TRBV19; TRBD2 aligns across 10 bases. The CDR3 is 17 amino acids. Germline CDR1 is LNHDA and CDR2 is SQIVND (reference sequence). Trimming cost V 5 bases and J 4 bases; bases outside gene matches: 10. The CDR3 DNA reads TGTGCCAGTAGTGGAGTAGCGGGAGGAAGTGGCACCGGGGAGCTGTTTTTT. Translating it yields CASSGVAGGSGTGELFF. The complete variable domain, with remaining parts taken from reference TRBV19 and TRBJ2-2, reads DGGITQSPKYLFRKEGQNVTLSCEQNLNHDAMYWYRQDPGQGLRLIYYSQIVNDFQKGDIAEGYSVSREKKESFPLTVTSAQKNPTAFYLCASSGVAGGSGTGELFFGEGSRLTVL.

CDR3 nucleotides: TGTGCCAGCAGCCATAGTCCGGGACTAGTTAGCTACGAGCAGTACTTC. It encodes CASSHSPGLVSYEQYF. The chain links TRBV4-2 to TRBJ2-7; TRBD2 matches at 8 bases. The CDR3 spans 16 residues. J gave up 3 bases and V 3 bases, and 10 bases lay outside the gene matches. The germline CDR1 and CDR2 sequences are LGHNA and YNFKEQ.